These 22 T cell receptor beta chains were all obtained from the same sample, sequenced in a study of CD8+ T cells in alopecia areata. This sample's treatment: oral pan-JAK inhibitor, 5-10 mg twice daily. Extraction and reverse transcription of RNA yielded cDNA as the sequencing template. Measured with immunoSEQ multiplex PCR; TCRdb has only the in-frame clones, and not every one. The table shows some 100,000 clones, with 50% to 60% occurring only once. Sequencing used CD8+ T cells sorted from blood, obtained at roughly week 55, from a patient treated with tofacitinib. These TCRs come from a human donor with alopecia areata.

This chain uses TRBV7-9 with TRBJ2-1; tentative D call: TRBD1 (5 bases). The CDR3 spans 12 residues. The V gene lost 3 bases and the J gene lost 7 bases, with 7 bases spanning the gap. Germline loops: CDR1 SEHNR, CDR2 FQNEAQ (reference sequence). This CDR3 is CASSFGANEQFF. DNA of the CDR3: TGTGCCAGCAGCTTTGGGGCGAATGAGCAGTTCTTC.

This clone turned up a few times. The V call is TRBV7-4, the J call TRBJ2-5, with TRBD2 identical over 14 bases. CDR3 size: 16 residues. Germline lookup yields CDR1 SGHVT and CDR2 SQSDAQ. The J segment lost 5 bases and the V segment lost 5 bases, leaving 7 bases of the junction unmatched. For the CDR3, the DNA is TGTGCCAGCAGCCCGAGACTAGCGGGGGGGCCGGAGACCCAGTACTTC. It specifies CASSPRLAGGPETQYF.

The chain is built from TRBV9 and TRBJ2-5, with TRBD2 as a possible D gene (5 bases). V was cut by 5 bases and J by 3 bases, with 17 bases left in between. The CDR3 loop spans 15 amino acids. The germline gives CDR1 SGDLS, CDR2 YYNGEE. The CDR3 region is CASSPLPAAEETQYF. DNA of the CDR3: TGTGCCAGCAGTCCTCTACCAGCGGCCGAAGAGACCCAGTACTTC.

This clone was seen a handful of times. This chain connects TRBV4-2 to TRBJ1-1; D not certain. CDR1 and CDR2 (germline): LGHNA, YNFKEQ. Trimming left V 1 base short and J 2 bases short, with 8 bases between. The CDR3 has 14 residues. This CDR3 is CASSQVTENTEAFF. CDR3 DNA sequence: TGTGCCAGCAGCCAAGTGACGGAAAACACTGAAGCTTTCTTT.

CDR3 in amino acids: CASNPAGGTYNEQFF. DNA of the CDR3: TGTGCCAGCAACCCGGCCGGGGGTACCTACAATGAGCAGTTCTTC. J is TRBJ2-1 and V is TRBV6-5; D is possibly TRBD2 (6 bases). This CDR3 region has 15 residues. V dropped 7 bases and J dropped 2 bases, with 15 bases sitting between them. Germline V gene lookup returns CDR1 MNHEY and CDR2 SVGAGI.

The gene calls are TRBV7-9 and TRBJ1-2; 9 nucleotides agree with TRBD1. The CDR3 is 14 residues long. J was trimmed by 2 bases and V by 4 bases; bases with no gene match: 2. Looked up from germline, CDR1 is SEHNR and CDR2 is FQNEAQ (reference sequence). The CDR3 here is CASSSTGGNYGYTF. The CDR3 DNA follows: TGTGCCAGCAGCTCTACAGGGGGCAACTATGGCTACACCTTC.

J is TRBJ1-1 and V is TRBV11-3; no firm D call. V was cut by 1 base and J by 4 bases, with 10 bases left in between. CDR3 length: 14 amino acids. Germline CDR1 and CDR2: SGHNT and YENEEA. The CDR3, as DNA: TGTGCCAGCAGCTTAGCGTTAGGAGGCACTGAAGCTTTCTTT. Translation gives CASSLALGGTEAFF.

The rearrangement uses TRBV6-1 and TRBJ2-5; TRBD2 is a possible D gene (6 bases). The CDR3 is made up of 15 amino acids. Germline V gives CDR1 MNHNS, CDR2 SASEGT. V gave up 1 base and J gave up 9 bases, with 18 bases separating them. CDR3 region: CASSEGTVGRRAQYF. CDR3 DNA sequence: TGTGCCAGCAGTGAAGGAACAGTAGGCCGGAGGGCCCAGTACTTC.

The rearrangement links TRBV30 to TRBJ2-1; TRBD1 matches 11 bases. V shed 8 bases, J shed 4 bases, and the junction held 4 bases outside the gene matches. Germline assignment: CDR1 GTSNPN and CDR2 SVGIG (reference sequence). CDR3 size: 13 residues. CDR3 residues: CAQRDRGYNEQFF. The CDR3 bases are TGTGCCCAGAGGGACAGGGGGTACAATGAGCAGTTCTTC.

This clone is judged medium-sized. Here the CDR3 DNA reads TGTGCCAGCAGTTCTCCGGGATCAAGCACAGATACGCAGTATTTT. Translated, it gives CASSSPGSSTDTQYF. The J gene is TRBJ2-3, the V gene TRBV7-9; D perhaps matches TRBD2 (5 bases). The CDR3 sequence is 15 residues long. Germline CDR1 and CDR2: SEHNR and FQNEAQ (reference sequence). Trimming took off 6 bases at V and 0 bases at J, with 13 bases between the two ends.

The V gene is TRBV12-5, the J gene TRBJ2-7; D is unclear. This CDR3 spans 13 amino acids. Germline V gives CDR1 LGHNT, CDR2 FRNRAP. V was trimmed by 1 base and J by 7 bases, leaving 11 bases between them. The CDR3 protein is CASGLDPYGEQYF. CDR3 nucleotides: TGTGCTAGTGGTTTGGACCCCTACGGGGAGCAGTACTTC.

The chain has TRBV2 and TRBJ2-3; D tentatively reads TRBD1 or TRBD2 (5 bases each). CDR1 SNHLY and CDR2 FYNNEI come from the germline V gene. This CDR3 has 15 residues. With 7 bases removed from V and 6 bases from J, the gap between germline ends came to 20 bases. CDR3 nucleotides: TGTGCCAGCACCTCGAGGGGACCCGCTTCTGATACGCAGTATTTT. This encodes CASTSRGPASDTQYF.

The chain has TRBV5-4 and TRBJ2-6; the match to TRBD1 covers 7 bases. CDR1 SGHNT and CDR2 YYREEE come from the germline V gene (reference sequence). V was clipped by 5 bases and J by 0 bases; unmatched bases: 8. The CDR3 is made up of 17 amino acids. CDR3 in DNA: TGTGCCAGCAGGGCCGGGACAGAGAGCTCTGGGGCCAACGTCCTGACTTTC. It specifies CASRAGTESSGANVLTF. Complete variable domain (other parts from reference TRBV5-4 and TRBJ2-6): ETGVTQSPTHLIKTRGQQVTLRCSSQSGHNTVSWYQQALGQGPQFIFQYYREEENGRGNFPPRFSGLQFPNYSSELNVNALELDDSALYLCASRAGTESSGANVLTFGAGSRLTVL.

This chain's CDR3 is CASTHGLAGGTEETQYF. The CDR3 DNA follows: TGTGCCAGCACCCACGGACTAGCGGGGGGAACAGAAGAGACCCAGTACTTC. V and J are TRBV7-4 and TRBJ2-5; 14 nucleotides line up with TRBD2. The CDR3 is 17 residues long. The junction had 10 bases not matched to a gene; V was cut back by 7 bases and J by 3 bases. Germline CDR1 and CDR2: SGHVT and SQSDAQ.

The V gene is TRBV19, the J gene TRBJ1-5; D may be TRBD1 (6 bases). CDR1 and CDR2 from the germline V gene are LNHDA and SQIVND (reference sequence). This CDR3 is built from 14 residues. Trimming left V 5 bases short and J 3 bases short, with 11 bases between. The CDR3 loop reads CASSYGQNNQPQHF. The CDR3 DNA is TGTGCCAGTAGTTACGGACAGAACAATCAGCCCCAGCATTTT.

The chain uses TRBV25-1 and TRBJ2-5, with D perhaps matching TRBD1 (6 bases). Per germline, CDR1 MGHDK and CDR2 SYGVNS. The V end was cut by 6 bases, the J end by 2 bases, with 16 bases between. The CDR3 has 15 residues. CDR3: CASRSETGFQETQYF. The CDR3, as DNA: TGTGCCAGCAGAAGCGAGACAGGCTTTCAAGAGACCCAGTACTTC.

This clone was detected only a few times. The chain recombines TRBV29-1 with TRBJ1-2; D ambiguous. This CDR3 is 14 amino acids long. The V gene's germline CDR1 is SQVTM and CDR2 ANQGSEA. Trimming took 2 bases from V and 2 from J, leaving 12 bases between them. CDR3 DNA: TGCAGCGTTGAATTACCACAGAACAACTATGGCTACACCTTC. Its protein product is CSVELPQNNYGYTF.

V gene TRBV19 combines with J gene TRBJ2-3; the D is unclear. The CDR3 is 14 amino acids. The germline V gene has CDR1 LNHDA and CDR2 SQIVND (reference sequence). V was trimmed by 10 bases and J by 14 bases, leaving 28 bases between them. The CDR3: CATTITQAGFEWYF. DNA of the CDR3: TGTGCCACCACCATCACGCAGGCTGGTTTTGAGTGGTATTTT.

This chain uses TRBV5-1 with TRBJ2-3; 8 positions agree with TRBD1. Trimming cost V 4 bases and J 7 bases; bases outside gene matches: 5. Germline V gene lookup returns CDR1 SGHRS and CDR2 YFSETQ. The CDR3 consists of 13 residues. In DNA form, the CDR3 reads TGCGCCAGCAGCGGACAGGGTCTGAATACGCAGTATTTT. The encoded protein is CASSGQGLNTQYF.

CDR3 amino acids: CSVDLGLAELNTDTQYF. The CDR3 DNA follows: TGCAGCGTTGATTTAGGACTAGCGGAACTTAATACAGATACGCAGTATTTT. The genes are TRBV29-1 and TRBJ2-3; 10 nucleotides agree with TRBD2. The ends lost 3 bases at V and 3 bases at J; junction bases unmatched: 12. This CDR3 spans 17 amino acids. Germline V gives CDR1 SQVTM, CDR2 ANQGSEA.

The chain has TRBV30 and TRBJ1-2; 9 bases agree with TRBD1. With 1 base clipped from V and 7 bases from J, the junction kept 7 bases outside the gene matches. The germline CDR1 and CDR2 sequences are GTSNPN and SVGIG (reference sequence). The CDR3 is made up of 14 amino acids. For the CDR3, the DNA is TGTGCCTGGAGTGCCCAAAGGACAGGGGCTGGCTACACCTTC. Translating it yields CAWSAQRTGAGYTF. Full variable domain (rest looked up from reference TRBV30 and TRBJ1-2): SQTIHQWPATLVQPVGSPLSLECTVEGTSNPNLYWYRQAAGRGLQLLFYSVGIGQISSEVPQNLSASRPQDRQFILSSKKLLLSDSGFYLCAWSAQRTGAGYTFGSGTRLTVV.

This rearrangement joins TRBV6-1 to TRBJ1-5; D is uncertain. V lost 5 bases to trimming and J lost 1 base, with 9 bases between them. Germline-derived CDR1 and CDR2 are MNHNS and SASEGT. This CDR3 is 14 amino acids long. In DNA, the CDR3 is TGTGCCAGCAGTTCCAGTCGGAGCAATCAGCCCCAGCATTTT. Translated, it gives CASSSSRSNQPQHF.